This T cell receptor beta chain is from a study of OX40 agonist ivuxolimab in advanced cancers. Study-wide context: The patients received ivuxolimab by intravenous route every 2 weeks at 0.01 to 10 mg/kg. Having had anti-PD-1, anti-PD-L1 or anti-CTLA-4 therapy before was allowed, and roughly 40% had some. Partial responses were seen in three patients, one with hepatocellular carcinoma and two with cutaneous melanoma. General study findings and limits: The study observed clonal expansion of CD4+ and CD8+ blood T cells by week 6 at 0.1 to 3.0 mg/kg.

Produced via immunoSEQ multiplex PCR; TCRdb's table is partial and in-frame only. The sample holds tens of thousands of clones, about 88% seen once. Trimming took 1 base from V and 2 from J; bases not matched to a gene: 4. In germline, CDR1 is SGHNT, CDR2 YENEEA. The CDR3 sequence is 16 residues long. Concerning this clone itself: Antigen: not known.

J is TRBJ2-3 and V is TRBV11-3, with 9 bases fitting TRBD2. This receptor was identified in an adult with an advanced solid tumor such as melanoma, head and neck, liver or kidney cancer. Sequencing was performed on CD4+ or CD8+ T cells sorted from blood, taken in a trial of the OX40 agonist ivuxolimab. The CDR3 here is CASSLGLAGTTDTQYF. The CDR3 nucleotides are TGTGCCAGCAGCTTAGGCCTAGCGGGAACCACAGATACGCAGTATTTT.